This entry is about one TCR beta chain. Its antigen is unknown. TCR beta CDR3 sequences were amplified from RNA transcripts. With the HTBI primer set, the TCR CDR3 went through a first round of RT-PCR. TCRdb re-called the multiplex PCR reads with MiXCR, one entry per CDR3 protein. The sample carries roughly 740,000 distinct CDR3 sequences, roughly 17% recorded once. The data stem from a study of T cells in Graves' hyperthyroidism and ophthalmopathy. Whole-study findings and limits: Peripheral blood also featured most of the thyroid clonotypes expanded above 0.001.

The PBMCs studied were ones that came from approximately 9.9 ml fresh peripheral blood. The CDR3 contains 15 residues. V lost 5 bases to trimming and J lost 4 bases; unmatched junction nucleotides: 9. CDR1 and CDR2 from the germline V gene are SEHNR and FQNEAQ (reference sequence). The rearrangement links TRBV7-9 to TRBJ2-3; 7 bases line up with TRBD1. Sequenced: blood. The sequence was obtained from a young man with Graves' hyperthyroidism. CDR3 loop: CASSMTGFVSDTQYF. In DNA form, the CDR3 reads TGTGCCAGCAGCATGACAGGGTTCGTCTCAGATACGCAGTATTTT.